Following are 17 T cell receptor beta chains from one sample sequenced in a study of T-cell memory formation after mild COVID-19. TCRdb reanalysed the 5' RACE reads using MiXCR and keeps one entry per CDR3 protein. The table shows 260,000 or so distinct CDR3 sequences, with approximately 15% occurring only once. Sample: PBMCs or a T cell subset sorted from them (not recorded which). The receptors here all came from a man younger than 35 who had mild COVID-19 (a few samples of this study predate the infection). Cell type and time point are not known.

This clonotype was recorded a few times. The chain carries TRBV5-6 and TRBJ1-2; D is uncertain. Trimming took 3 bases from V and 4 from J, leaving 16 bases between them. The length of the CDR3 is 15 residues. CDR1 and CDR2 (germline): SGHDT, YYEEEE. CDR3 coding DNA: TGTGCCAGCAGCTCAATCGGTACGGGTGTCTATGGCTACACCTTC. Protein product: CASSSIGTGVYGYTF.

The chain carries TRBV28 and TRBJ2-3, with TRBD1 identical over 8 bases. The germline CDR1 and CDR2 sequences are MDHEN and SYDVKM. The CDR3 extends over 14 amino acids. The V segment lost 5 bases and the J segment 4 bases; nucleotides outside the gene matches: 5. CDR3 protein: CASSPSTGADTQYF. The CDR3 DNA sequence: TGTGCCAGCAGTCCCTCGACAGGGGCAGATACGCAGTATTTT.

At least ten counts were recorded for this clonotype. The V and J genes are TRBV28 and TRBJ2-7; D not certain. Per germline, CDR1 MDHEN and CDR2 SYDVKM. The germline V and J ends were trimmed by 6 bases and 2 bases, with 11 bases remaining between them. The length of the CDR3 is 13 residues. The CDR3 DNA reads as TGTGCCAGCAGAAAACCCGACACCTACGAGCAGTACGTC. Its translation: CASRKPDTYEQYV.

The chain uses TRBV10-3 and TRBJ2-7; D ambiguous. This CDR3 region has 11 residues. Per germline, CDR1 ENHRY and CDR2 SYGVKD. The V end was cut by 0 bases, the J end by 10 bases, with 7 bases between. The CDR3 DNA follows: TGTGCCATCAGTGAGTCGGCGGCTCAGTACTTC. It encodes CAISESAAQYF.

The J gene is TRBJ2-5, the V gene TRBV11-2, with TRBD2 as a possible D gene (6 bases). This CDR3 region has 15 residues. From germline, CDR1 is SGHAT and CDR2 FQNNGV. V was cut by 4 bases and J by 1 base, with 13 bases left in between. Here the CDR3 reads CASSSRRGIQETQYF. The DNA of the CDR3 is TGTGCCAGCAGCTCCCGGCGGGGAATCCAAGAGACCCAGTACTTC.

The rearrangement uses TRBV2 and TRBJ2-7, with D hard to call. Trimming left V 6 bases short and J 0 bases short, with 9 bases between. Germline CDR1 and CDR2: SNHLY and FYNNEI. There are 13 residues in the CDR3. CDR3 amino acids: CASSPLFSYEQYV. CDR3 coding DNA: TGTGCCAGCAGCCCTCTATTCTCCTACGAGCAGTACGTC.

The CDR3 spells CASSLARGTEAFF. As DNA, the CDR3 is TGTGCCAGCAGCTTAGCCAGGGGCACTGAAGCTTTCTTT. The chain combines TRBV7-2 with TRBJ1-1; D is possibly TRBD1 (6 bases). The CDR3 runs to 13 residues. Germline V gives CDR1 SGHTA, CDR2 FQGNSA. The V end was cut by 0 bases, the J end by 4 bases, with 6 bases between.

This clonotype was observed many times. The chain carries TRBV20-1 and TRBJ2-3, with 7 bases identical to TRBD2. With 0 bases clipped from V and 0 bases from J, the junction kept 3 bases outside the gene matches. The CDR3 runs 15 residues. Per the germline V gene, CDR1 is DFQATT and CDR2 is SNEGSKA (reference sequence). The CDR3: CSARDPAGSTDTQYF. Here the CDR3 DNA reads TGCAGTGCTAGAGACCCAGCGGGGAGCACAGATACGCAGTATTTT.

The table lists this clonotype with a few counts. This chain's CDR3 is CSADQITGTGYGYTF. The CDR3 DNA reads TGCAGTGCCGACCAAATTACCGGGACAGGGTATGGCTACACCTTC. V is TRBV20-1 and J is TRBJ1-2; 9 bases fit TRBD1. The CDR3 covers 15 residues. The junction had 13 bases not matched to a gene; V was cut back by 6 bases and J by 5 bases. Germline assignment: CDR1 DFQATT and CDR2 SNEGSKA (reference sequence).

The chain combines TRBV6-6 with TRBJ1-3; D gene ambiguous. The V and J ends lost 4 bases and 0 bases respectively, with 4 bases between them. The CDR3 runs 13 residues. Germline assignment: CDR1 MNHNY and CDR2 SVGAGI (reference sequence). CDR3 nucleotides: TGTGCCAGCAGTTCAGCCTCTGGAAACACCATATATTTT. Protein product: CASSSASGNTIYF.

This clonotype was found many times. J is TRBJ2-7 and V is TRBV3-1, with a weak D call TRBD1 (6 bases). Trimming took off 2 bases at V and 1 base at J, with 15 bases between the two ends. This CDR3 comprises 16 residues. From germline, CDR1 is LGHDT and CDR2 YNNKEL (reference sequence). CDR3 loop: CASSQYNLRGSYEQYF. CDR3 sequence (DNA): TGTGCCAGCAGCCAATACAATCTCAGGGGATCCTACGAGCAGTACTTC.

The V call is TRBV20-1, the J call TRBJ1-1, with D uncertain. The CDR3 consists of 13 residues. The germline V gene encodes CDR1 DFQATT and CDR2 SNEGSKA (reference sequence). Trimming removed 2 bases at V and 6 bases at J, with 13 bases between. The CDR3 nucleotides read TGCAGTGCTAGATCTGTTGGCACGCCTGAAGCTTTCTTT. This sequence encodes CSARSVGTPEAFF.

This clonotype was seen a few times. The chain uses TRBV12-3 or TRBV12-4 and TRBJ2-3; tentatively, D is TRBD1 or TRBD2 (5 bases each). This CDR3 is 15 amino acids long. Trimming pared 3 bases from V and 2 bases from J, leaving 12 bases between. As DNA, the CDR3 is TGTGCCAGCAGTTTTAATGGGGGATACACAGATACGCAGTATTTT. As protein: CASSFNGGYTDTQYF.

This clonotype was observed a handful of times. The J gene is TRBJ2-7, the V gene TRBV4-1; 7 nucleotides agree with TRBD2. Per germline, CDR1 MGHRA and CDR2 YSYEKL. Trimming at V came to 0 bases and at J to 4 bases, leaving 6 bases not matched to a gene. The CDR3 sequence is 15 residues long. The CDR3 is CASSQDSWGGYEQYV. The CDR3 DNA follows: TGCGCCAGCAGCCAAGACTCTTGGGGGGGATACGAGCAGTACGTC.

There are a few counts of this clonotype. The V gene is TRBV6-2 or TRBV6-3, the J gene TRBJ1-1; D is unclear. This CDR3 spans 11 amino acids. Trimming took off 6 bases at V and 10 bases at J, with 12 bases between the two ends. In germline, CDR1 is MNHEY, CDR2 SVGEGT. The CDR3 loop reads CASSSRIVAFF. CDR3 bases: TGTGCCAGCAGCTCTCGGATTGTAGCTTTCTTT.

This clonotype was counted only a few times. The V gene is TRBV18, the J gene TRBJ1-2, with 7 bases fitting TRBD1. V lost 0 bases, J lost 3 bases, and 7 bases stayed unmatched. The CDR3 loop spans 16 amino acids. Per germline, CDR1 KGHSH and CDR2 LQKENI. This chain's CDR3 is CASSPPGTAIYYGYTF. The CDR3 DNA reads TGTGCCAGCTCACCACCCGGGACAGCCATTTACTATGGCTACACCTTC.

Written as DNA, the CDR3 is TGTGCCAGCAGTTTTAACACCTACGAGCAGTACGTC. It encodes CASSFNTYEQYV. V usage is TRBV12-3 or TRBV12-4 and J usage is TRBJ2-7; D not resolved. The length of the CDR3 is 12 residues. Trimming took off 3 bases at V and 2 bases at J, with 5 bases between the two ends.